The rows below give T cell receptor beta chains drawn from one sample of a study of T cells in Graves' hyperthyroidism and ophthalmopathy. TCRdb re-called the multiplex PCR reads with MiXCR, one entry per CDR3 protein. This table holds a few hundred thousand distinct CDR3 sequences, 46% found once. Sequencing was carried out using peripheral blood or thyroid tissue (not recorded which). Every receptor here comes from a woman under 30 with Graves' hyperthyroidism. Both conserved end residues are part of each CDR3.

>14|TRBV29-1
CSGRTGVNTGELLF
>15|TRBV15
CATSREGASSYEQYF
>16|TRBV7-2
CASSQEGAGSSYEQYF
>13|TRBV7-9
CASSFVTNTEAFF
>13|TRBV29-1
CSGHRGWGTEAFF
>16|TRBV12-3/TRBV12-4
CASTDDRRQGNEKLFF
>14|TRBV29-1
CSVESSGKGDTQYF
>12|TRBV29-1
CSQDRGRETQYF
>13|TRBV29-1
CSLSGQINQPQHF
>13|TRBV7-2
CASGRQENTEAFF
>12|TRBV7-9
CASSANANTQYF
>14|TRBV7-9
CASSLETMNTEAFF
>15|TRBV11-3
CASSFVPANTGELFF
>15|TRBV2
CASRTLAGGTYEQYF
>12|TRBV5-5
CASSWDSPEAFF
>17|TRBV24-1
CATSDPVGRENTGELFF
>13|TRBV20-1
CSGGQGRIQPQHF
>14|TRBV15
CATSTREAGSPLHF
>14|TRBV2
CASSIRGGMETQYF
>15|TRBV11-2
CASSTPGVSNTEAFF
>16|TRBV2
CASSPVRGSYNSPLHF
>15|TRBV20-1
CSARDLTGTNSPLHF